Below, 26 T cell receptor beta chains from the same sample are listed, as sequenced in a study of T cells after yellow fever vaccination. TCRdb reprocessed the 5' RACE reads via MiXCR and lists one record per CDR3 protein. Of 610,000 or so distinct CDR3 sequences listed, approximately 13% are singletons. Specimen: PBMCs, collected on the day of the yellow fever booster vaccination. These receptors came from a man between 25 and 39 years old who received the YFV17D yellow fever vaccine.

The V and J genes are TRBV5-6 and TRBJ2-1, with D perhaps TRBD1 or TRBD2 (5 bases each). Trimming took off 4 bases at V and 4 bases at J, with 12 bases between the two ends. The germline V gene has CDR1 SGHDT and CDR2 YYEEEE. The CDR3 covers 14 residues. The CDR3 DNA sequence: TGTGCCAGCAGCAACCGGGACCTGTACAATGAGCAGTTCTTC. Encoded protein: CASSNRDLYNEQFF.

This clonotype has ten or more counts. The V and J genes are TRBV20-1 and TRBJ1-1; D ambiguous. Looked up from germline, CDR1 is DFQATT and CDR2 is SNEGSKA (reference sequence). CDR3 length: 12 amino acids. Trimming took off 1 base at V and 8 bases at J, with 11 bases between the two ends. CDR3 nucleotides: TGCAGTGCTAGAGGTCCCGGCGCCGAAGCTTTCTTT. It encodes CSARGPGAEAFF.

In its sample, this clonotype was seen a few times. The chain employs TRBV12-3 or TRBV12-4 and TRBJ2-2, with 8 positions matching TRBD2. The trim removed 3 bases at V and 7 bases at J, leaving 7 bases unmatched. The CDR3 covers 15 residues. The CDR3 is CASSFDSGKVGELFF. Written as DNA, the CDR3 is TGTGCCAGCAGTTTCGATAGCGGGAAGGTCGGGGAGCTGTTTTTT.

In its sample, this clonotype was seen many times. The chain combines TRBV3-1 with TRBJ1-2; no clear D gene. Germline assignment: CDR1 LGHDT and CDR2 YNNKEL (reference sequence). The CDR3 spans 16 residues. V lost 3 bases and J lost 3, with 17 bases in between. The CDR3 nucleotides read TGTGCCAGCAGCCAGAGTCGTCTCGGGGTGCACTATGGCTACACCTTC. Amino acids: CASSQSRLGVHYGYTF. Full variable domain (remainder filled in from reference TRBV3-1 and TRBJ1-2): DTAVSQTPKYLVTQMGNDKSIKCEQNLGHDTMYWYKQDSKKFLKIMFSYNNKELIINETVPNRFSPKSPDKAHLNLHINSLELGDSAVYFCASSQSRLGVHYGYTFGSGTRLTVV.

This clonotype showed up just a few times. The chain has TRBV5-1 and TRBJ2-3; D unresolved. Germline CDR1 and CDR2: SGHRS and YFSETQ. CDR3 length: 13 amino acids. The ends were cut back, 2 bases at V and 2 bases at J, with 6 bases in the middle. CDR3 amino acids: CASSLIPTDTQYF. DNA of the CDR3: TGCGCCAGCAGCTTAATCCCCACAGATACGCAGTATTTT.

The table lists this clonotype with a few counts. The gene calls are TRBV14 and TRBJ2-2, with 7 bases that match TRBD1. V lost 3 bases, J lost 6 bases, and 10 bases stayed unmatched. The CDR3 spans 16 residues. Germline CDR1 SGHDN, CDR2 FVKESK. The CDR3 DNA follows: TGTGCCAGCAGCCAGCCCCAGGGGGACCTCGCCGGGGAGCTGTTTTTT. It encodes CASSQPQGDLAGELFF.

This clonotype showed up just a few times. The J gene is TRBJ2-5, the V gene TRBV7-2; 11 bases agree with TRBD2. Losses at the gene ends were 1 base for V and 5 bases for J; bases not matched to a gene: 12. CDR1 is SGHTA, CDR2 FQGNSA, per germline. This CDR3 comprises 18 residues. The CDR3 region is CASSLGQLAGGGRETQYF. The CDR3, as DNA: TGTGCCAGCAGCTTAGGGCAGCTAGCGGGAGGAGGTAGGGAGACCCAGTACTTC. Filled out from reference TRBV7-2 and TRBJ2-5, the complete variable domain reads GAGVSQSPSNKVTEKGKDVELRCDPISGHTALYWYRQSLGQGLEFLIYFQGNSAPDKSGLPSDRFSAERTGGSVSTLTIQRTQQEDSAVYLCASSLGQLAGGGRETQYFGPGTRLLVL.

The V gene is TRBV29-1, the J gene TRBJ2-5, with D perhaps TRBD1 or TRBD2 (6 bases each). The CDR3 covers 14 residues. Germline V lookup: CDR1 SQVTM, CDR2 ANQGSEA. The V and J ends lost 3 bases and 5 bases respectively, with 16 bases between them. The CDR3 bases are TGCAGCGTTGAGGGCACAGGGAGGACGGAGACCCAGTACTTC. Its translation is CSVEGTGRTETQYF.

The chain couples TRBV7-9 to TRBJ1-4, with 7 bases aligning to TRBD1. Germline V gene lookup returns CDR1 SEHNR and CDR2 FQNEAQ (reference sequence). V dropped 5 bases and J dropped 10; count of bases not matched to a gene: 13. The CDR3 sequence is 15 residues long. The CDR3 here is CASSPSGTGAGKLFF. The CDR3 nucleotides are TGTGCCAGCAGCCCCTCCGGTACAGGGGCAGGAAAACTGTTTTTT.

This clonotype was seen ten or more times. The CDR3 sequence: CSVTGNTEAFF. CDR3 nucleotides: TGCAGCGTGACTGGGAACACTGAAGCTTTCTTT. V gene TRBV29-1 combines with J gene TRBJ1-1; D not certain. The CDR3 length is 11 residues. Germline V gene lookup returns CDR1 SQVTM and CDR2 ANQGSEA. V lost 6 bases and J lost 1, with 6 bases in between. Variable domain in full (rest from reference TRBV29-1 and TRBJ1-1): SAVISQKPSRDICQRGTSLTIQCQVDSQVTMMFWYRQQPGQSLTLIATANQGSEATYESGFVIDKFPISRPNLTFSTLTVSNMSPEDSSIYLCSVTGNTEAFFGQGTRLTVV.

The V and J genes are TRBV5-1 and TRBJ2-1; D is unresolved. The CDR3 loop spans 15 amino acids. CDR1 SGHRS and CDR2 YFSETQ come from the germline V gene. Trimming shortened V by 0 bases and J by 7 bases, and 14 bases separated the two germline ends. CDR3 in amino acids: CASSLVQSPMNEQFF. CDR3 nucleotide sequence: TGCGCCAGCAGCTTGGTGCAGTCTCCCATGAATGAGCAGTTCTTC.

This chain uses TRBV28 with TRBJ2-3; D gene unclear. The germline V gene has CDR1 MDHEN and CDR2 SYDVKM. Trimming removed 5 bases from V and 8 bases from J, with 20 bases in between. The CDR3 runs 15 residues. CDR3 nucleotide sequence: TGTGCCAGCAGTCAACTCCGGGCGCATCAGGTTACGCAGTATTTT. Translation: CASSQLRAHQVTQYF.

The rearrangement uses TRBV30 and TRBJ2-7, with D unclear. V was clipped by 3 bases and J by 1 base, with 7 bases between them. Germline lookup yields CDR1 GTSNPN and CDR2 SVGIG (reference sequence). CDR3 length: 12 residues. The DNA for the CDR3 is TGTGCCTGGAGCAGACGGTCCTACGAGCAGTACTTC. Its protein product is CAWSRRSYEQYF.

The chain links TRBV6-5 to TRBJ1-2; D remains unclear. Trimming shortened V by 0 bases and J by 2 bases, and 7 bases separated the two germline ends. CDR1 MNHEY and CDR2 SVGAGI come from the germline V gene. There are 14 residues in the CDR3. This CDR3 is CASSYSRVNYGYTF. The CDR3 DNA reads TGTGCCAGCAGTTACTCGAGGGTAAACTATGGCTACACCTTC.

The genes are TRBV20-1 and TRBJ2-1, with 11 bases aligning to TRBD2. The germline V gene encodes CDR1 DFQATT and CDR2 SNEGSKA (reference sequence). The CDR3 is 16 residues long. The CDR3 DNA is TGCTGTGGGAATTTAGCGGGAGGGGGATTTTACAATGAGCAGTTCTTC. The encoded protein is CCGNLAGGGFYNEQFF.

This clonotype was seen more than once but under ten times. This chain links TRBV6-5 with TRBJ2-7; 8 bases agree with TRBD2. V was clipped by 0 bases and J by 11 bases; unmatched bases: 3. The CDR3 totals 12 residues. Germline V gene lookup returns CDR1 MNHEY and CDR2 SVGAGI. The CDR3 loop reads CASSYSTGGEYF. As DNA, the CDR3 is TGTGCCAGCAGTTACTCGACGGGGGGGGAGTACTTC.

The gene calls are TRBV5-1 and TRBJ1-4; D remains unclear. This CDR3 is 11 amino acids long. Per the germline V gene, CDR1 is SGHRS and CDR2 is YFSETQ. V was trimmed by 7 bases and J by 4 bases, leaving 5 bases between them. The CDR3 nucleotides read TGCGCCAGCGCCGATAATGAAAAACTGTTTTTT. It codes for CASADNEKLFF.

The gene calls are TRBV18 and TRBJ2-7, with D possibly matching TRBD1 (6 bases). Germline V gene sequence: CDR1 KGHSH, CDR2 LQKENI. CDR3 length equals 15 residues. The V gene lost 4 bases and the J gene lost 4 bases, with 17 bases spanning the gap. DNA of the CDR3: TGTGCCAGCTCACGATCAGGGGTTCCCCAATACGAGCAGTACTTC. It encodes CASSRSGVPQYEQYF.

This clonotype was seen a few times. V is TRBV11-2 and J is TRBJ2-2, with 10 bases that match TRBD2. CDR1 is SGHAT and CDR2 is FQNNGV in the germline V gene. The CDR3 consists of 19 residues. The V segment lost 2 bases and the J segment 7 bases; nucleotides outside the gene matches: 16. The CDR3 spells CASSLWSKTSGFNIGELFF. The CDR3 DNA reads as TGTGCCAGCAGCTTATGGTCCAAGACTAGCGGGTTTAATATCGGGGAGCTGTTTTTT.

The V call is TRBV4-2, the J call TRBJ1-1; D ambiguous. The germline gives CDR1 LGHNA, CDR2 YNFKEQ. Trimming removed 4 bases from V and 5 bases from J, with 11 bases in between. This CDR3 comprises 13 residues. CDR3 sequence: CASSLTRETEAFF. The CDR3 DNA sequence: TGTGCCAGCAGCCTTACAAGGGAAACTGAAGCTTTCTTT.

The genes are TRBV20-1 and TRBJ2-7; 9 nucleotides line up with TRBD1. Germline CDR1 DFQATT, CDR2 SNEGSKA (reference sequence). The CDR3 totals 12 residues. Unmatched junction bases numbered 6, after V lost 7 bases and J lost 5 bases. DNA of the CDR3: TGCAGTGTCAACAGGGGGCAACACGAGCAGTACTTC. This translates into CSVNRGQHEQYF.

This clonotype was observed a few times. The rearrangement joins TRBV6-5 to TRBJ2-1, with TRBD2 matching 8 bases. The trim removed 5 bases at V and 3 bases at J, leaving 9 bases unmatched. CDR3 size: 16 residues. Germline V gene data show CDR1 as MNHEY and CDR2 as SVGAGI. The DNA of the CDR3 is TGTGCCAGCAGTCACTACACTAGCGGAAGCTACAATGAGCAGTTCTTC. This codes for CASSHYTSGSYNEQFF.

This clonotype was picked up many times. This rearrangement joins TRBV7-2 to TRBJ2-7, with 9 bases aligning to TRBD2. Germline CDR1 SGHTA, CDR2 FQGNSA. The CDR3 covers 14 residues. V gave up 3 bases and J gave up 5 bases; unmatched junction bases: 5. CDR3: CASSLSGGINEQYF. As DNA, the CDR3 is TGTGCCAGCAGCTTGAGCGGGGGGATTAACGAGCAGTACTTC.

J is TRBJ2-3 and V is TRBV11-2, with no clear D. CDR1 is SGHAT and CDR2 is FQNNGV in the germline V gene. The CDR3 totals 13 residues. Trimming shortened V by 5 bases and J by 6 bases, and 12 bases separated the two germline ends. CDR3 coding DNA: TGTGCCAGCAGCCCAATCCGAGCGGATACGCAGTATTTT. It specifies CASSPIRADTQYF.

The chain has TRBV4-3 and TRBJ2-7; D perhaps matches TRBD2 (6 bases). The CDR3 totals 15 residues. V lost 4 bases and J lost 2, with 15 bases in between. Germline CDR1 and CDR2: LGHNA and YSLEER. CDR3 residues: CASSPNGGLPYEQYF. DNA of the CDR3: TGCGCCAGCAGCCCGAACGGGGGACTCCCCTACGAGCAGTACTTC.

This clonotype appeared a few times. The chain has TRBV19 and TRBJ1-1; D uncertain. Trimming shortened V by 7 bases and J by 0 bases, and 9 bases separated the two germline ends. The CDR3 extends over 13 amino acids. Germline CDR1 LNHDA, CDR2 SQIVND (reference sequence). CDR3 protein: CASTPEMNTEAFF. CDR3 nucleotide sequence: TGTGCCAGTACTCCGGAGATGAACACTGAAGCTTTCTTT.